This T cell receptor (beta chain) was identified in a study of tumor and adjacent non-tumor tissue in lung cancer. Study as a whole: Aged roughly 30 to 76 years, patients included nine to eleven men and 4 to 6 women with stage I to III disease.

Turning to this clonotype: Its antigen is currently unknown. The junction does not match germline at one end; this may be a read error.

The library came from three nested PCR rounds adapted from ARM-PCR protocols. TCRdb re-analysed the multiplex PCR reads in MiXCR, keeping a single row per CDR3 protein. The sample shows about 98,000 distinct CDR3 sequences, around three quarters of them seen only once. No cell sorting was done before RNA was extracted from the tissue. This non-tumor lung sample came from over 3 cm beyond the tumor edge. Donors were chemotherapy-naive, newly diagnosed lung cancer surgical patients in China, August–late 2014. The CDR3 totals 13 residues. From germline, CDR1 is MNHEY and CDR2 SVGEGT. Study observations and caveats: Higher tumor TCR diversity was associated with shorter survival. Compared with tumor, normal lung showed significantly lower TCR diversity.

The sequence was obtained from a man aged 60 to 69 with small cell lung cancer. The sample was distant non-tumor lung tissue. The gene calls are TRBV6-2 or TRBV6-3 and TRBJ2-1; maybe TRBD1 (5 bases). In nucleotides, the CDR3 is TGTGCCAGCAGTACAGGTCCTGACAATGAGAAGTTCTTC. Translated, it gives CASSTGPDNEKFF.